A single sample gave rise to the 8 T cell receptor beta chains below, sequenced in a study of control samples from healthy donors and cancer patients (dated by TCRdb to the early 2020s). The library was produced with the immunoSEQ multiplex PCR assay. The clones in this table, taken by TCRdb from immuneACCESS, are in-frame only. Not every clone is retained; where verified, under half of the shortfall comes from an unresolved V gene, and the cause of the rest is unknown. A total of about 220,000 clones appear in this sample, over 90% of them only once. Roughly 1.6% of the sample is held by the ten biggest clonotypes. Sequencing was done on a sample of blood. The receptors shown here come from a man aged 50-60 years in good health.

This clone was observed a single time. This chain connects TRBV7-8 to TRBJ2-7, with D tentatively TRBD1 or TRBD2 (5 bases each). The V gene lost 5 bases and the J gene lost 0 bases, with 11 bases spanning the gap. Germline V gene sequence: CDR1 SGHVS, CDR2 FQNEAQ. There are 14 residues in the CDR3. CDR3 loop: CASSLVGASYEQYV. CDR3 in DNA: TGTGCCAGCAGCCTAGTCGGGGCCTCCTACGAGCAGTACGTC.

As regards this clone: Distinct nucleotide sequences in the sample also encode this CDR3. This chain connects TRBV5-4 to TRBJ2-5; 7 nucleotides agree with TRBD1. The V gene's germline CDR1 is SGHNT and CDR2 YYREEE (reference sequence). The CDR3 is made up of 14 amino acids. The trim removed 0 bases at V and 2 bases at J, leaving 1 base unmatched. Here the CDR3 DNA reads TGTGCCAGCAGCTTGGGACAGGGACAAGAGACCCAGTACTTC. As protein: CASSLGQGQETQYF.

The genes are TRBV9 and TRBJ2-1; TRBD2 matches at 13 bases. Trimming at V came to 1 base and at J to 10 bases, leaving 5 bases not matched to a gene. In germline, CDR1 is SGDLS, CDR2 YYNGEE. The CDR3 contains 15 residues. The DNA for the CDR3 is TGTGCCAGCAGCGTAACTAGCGGGGGGGAAAGAGAGCAGTTCTTC. It translates to CASSVTSGGEREQFF.

This sequence joins TRBV7-2 and TRBJ2-2; unclear D gene. The germline CDR1 and CDR2 sequences are SGHTA and FQGNSA. The CDR3 runs to 16 residues. V lost 3 bases and J 0 bases, leaving 11 bases between the germline ends. CDR3 amino acids: CASSFLRSANTGELFF. Here the CDR3 DNA reads TGTGCCAGCAGCTTCCTTAGATCGGCGAACACCGGGGAGCTGTTTTTT.

V usage is TRBV6-1 and J usage is TRBJ1-2; D remains unclear. This CDR3 has 13 residues. Germline V gene lookup returns CDR1 MNHNS and CDR2 SASEGT. With 8 bases removed from V and 2 bases from J, the gap between germline ends came to 12 bases. The CDR3 DNA sequence: TGTGCCAGCGCCCGGAACGGCAACTATGGCTACACCTTC. Translating gives CASARNGNYGYTF.

The rearrangement joins TRBV6-6 to TRBJ2-7, with a tentative D call TRBD2 (5 bases). The CDR3 loop spans 13 amino acids. The V gene's germline CDR1 is MNHNY and CDR2 SVGAGI (reference sequence). Trimming removed 6 bases at V and 2 bases at J, with 11 bases between. The CDR3 protein is CASSPEAAYEQYF. CDR3 in DNA: TGTGCCAGCAGCCCGGAGGCAGCCTACGAGCAGTACTTC.

V is TRBV6-5 and J is TRBJ1-1; TRBD1 is a possible D gene (6 bases). Germline values: CDR1 MNHEY, CDR2 SVGAGI. The length of the CDR3 is 13 residues. Trimming left V 6 bases short and J 3 bases short, with 11 bases between. The CDR3 DNA is TGTGCCAGCAGACCAACAGGGTACACTGAAGCTTTCTTT. Protein product: CASRPTGYTEAFF.

This chain connects TRBV7-2 to TRBJ2-3; TRBD2 agrees at 12 bases. The V gene end was trimmed by 7 bases and the J gene end by 2 bases; junction bases not matched to a gene: 10. The CDR3 contains 17 residues. CDR1 is SGHTA, CDR2 FQGNSA, per germline. DNA for the CDR3: TGTGCCAGCACCGTGACTAGCGGGGGCCTAAACACAGATACGCAGTATTTT. Its translation: CASTVTSGGLNTDTQYF.